The 9 T cell receptor beta chains below were found in one sample sequenced in a study of shared clonotypes between healthy human individuals. TCRdb's copy holds only in-frame clones and misses some; the assay was immunoSEQ multiplex PCR. The sample contains some 1.5 million clones, about 96% of which appear only once. Material: naive CD4+ T cells sorted from blood. Subset indicated: CD45RA+ positively selected. Source of these receptors: a man aged 30 to 39 in good health.

This sequence joins TRBV28 and TRBJ2-1; the D is unclear. The germline V gene encodes CDR1 MDHEN and CDR2 SYDVKM. Deletions cut 6 bases from V and 11 bases from J, with 14 bases between. The CDR3 is 12 residues long. CDR3 sequence reads: CASSLSTGQQFF. In nucleotides, the CDR3 is TGTGCCAGCAGCCTATCGACTGGGCAGCAGTTCTTC.

V gene TRBV6-4 combines with J gene TRBJ1-1; TRBD1 is a possible D gene (5 bases). The V gene lost 6 bases and the J gene lost 3 bases, with 14 bases spanning the gap. CDR1 and CDR2 from the germline V gene are MRHNA and SNTAGT. The CDR3 extends over 14 amino acids. CDR3 nucleotides: TGTGCCAGCAGAATATCGGGGGGATACACTGAAGCTTTCTTT. This gives the protein CASRISGGYTEAFF.

The chain employs TRBV18 and TRBJ2-5, with TRBD1 matching 8 bases. V was clipped by 0 bases and J by 4 bases; unmatched bases: 4. The CDR3 totals 15 residues. CDR1 and CDR2 (germline): KGHSH, LQKENI. The CDR3 DNA reads as TGTGCCAGCTCACCACCCTCTACAGGGGGAGAGACCCAGTACTTC. It codes for CASSPPSTGGETQYF.

This chain uses TRBV6-5 with TRBJ1-1; D perhaps matches TRBD1 (6 bases). Germline CDR1 reads MNHEY; CDR2 reads SVGAGI. Deletions cut 6 bases from V and 4 bases from J, with 18 bases between. The CDR3 totals 15 residues. Here the CDR3 reads CASSPQATGGTEAFF. Here the CDR3 DNA reads TGTGCCAGCAGCCCACAGGCGACAGGTGGCACTGAAGCTTTCTTT.

J is TRBJ2-5 and V is TRBV5-1; no clear D gene. Germline CDR1 and CDR2: SGHRS and YFSETQ. V was shortened by 1 base and J by 1 base, with 8 bases between the two germline ends. CDR3 length: 14 residues. The CDR3 reads CASSLMSRQETQYF. DNA of the CDR3: TGCGCCAGCAGCTTGATGTCCCGCCAAGAGACCCAGTACTTC.

The V and J genes are TRBV7-9 and TRBJ2-7; D may be TRBD1 (5 bases). Germline assignment: CDR1 SEHNR and CDR2 FQNEAQ (reference sequence). The CDR3 length is 14 residues. Trimming removed 1 base from V and 3 bases from J, with 10 bases in between. The CDR3 DNA sequence: TGTGCCAGCAGCTTAGAGCAGGGTCTCTACGAGCAGTACTTC. Residues: CASSLEQGLYEQYF. Drawing the rest from reference TRBV7-9 and TRBJ2-7, the complete variable domain is DTGVSQNPRHKITKRGQNVTFRCDPISEHNRLYWYRQTLGQGPEFLTYFQNEAQLEKSRLLSDRFSAERPKGSFSTLEIQRTEQGDSAMYLCASSLEQGLYEQYFGPGTRLTVT.

The chain has TRBV25-1 and TRBJ2-3, with 9 bases fitting TRBD1. The CDR3 covers 18 residues. J lost 1 base, V lost 10 bases, and 18 bases had no gene match. Per the germline V gene, CDR1 is MGHDK and CDR2 is SYGVNS. The CDR3 sequence is CATTQEAGDRAGTDTQYF. Written as DNA, the CDR3 is TGTGCCACCACACAGGAGGCCGGGGACAGGGCAGGCACAGATACGCAGTATTTT.

The J gene is TRBJ1-3, the V gene TRBV29-1; 7 nucleotides line up with TRBD1. Looked up from germline, CDR1 is SQVTM and CDR2 is ANQGSEA. The CDR3 is made up of 14 amino acids. The V and J ends lost 4 bases and 7 bases, in that order; junction bases with no gene match: 10. CDR3 sequence reads: CSVVLKGALNTIYF. CDR3 bases: TGCAGCGTTGTGTTGAAGGGGGCTCTTAACACCATATATTTT.

The rearrangement links TRBV28 to TRBJ1-2; 9 nucleotides match TRBD1. The CDR3 runs to 18 residues. J gave up 0 bases and V 6 bases, and 14 bases lay outside the gene matches. Germline CDR1 reads MDHEN; CDR2 reads SYDVKM. DNA of the CDR3: TGTGCCAGCAGAGTTACCGGGACAGGGAAAATATCTAACTATGGCTACACCTTC. Translating gives CASRVTGTGKISNYGYTF.